This entry lists 27 T cell receptor beta chains sequenced from one sample in a study of response to subunit inactivated influenza vaccine (dated by TCRdb to 2017 to 2018). The method behind the library was RT-PCR. TCRdb lists the instrument as Illumina HiSeq 2500. The public reads were quality trimmed at Q25 with fastp and then assembled into clones with MiXCR by TCRdb, keeping productive beta chains. When rows share a CDR3 protein, they turn into one entry using the most common DNA and genes. This sample comprises 650,000 to 800,000 distinct CDR3 sequences, 14% of them detected only once. Of the sample, 5.5% to 7% falls within the top ten clones. The sequences come from PBMCs from blood, collected approximately 15 days before vaccination. These receptors were taken from a man aged 45-60 years who received an inactivated influenza vaccine. Donor details come from another sample of the same person, matched by shared clones.

J is TRBJ1-2 and V is TRBV25-1; D may be TRBD1 (5 bases). Between the trimmed V and J ends, which lost 4 bases and 4 bases, there was a span of 10 bases. CDR1 is MGHDK and CDR2 is SYGVNS in the germline V gene. The CDR3 totals 13 residues. The CDR3 nucleotides are TGTGCCAGCAGTGCGACAGAGCGCTATGGCTACACCTTC. As protein: CASSATERYGYTF.

The V and J genes are TRBV9 and TRBJ1-5; TRBD1 matches at 8 bases. The CDR3 has 15 residues. V shed 3 bases, J shed 2 bases, and the junction held 4 bases outside the gene matches. CDR1 is SGDLS, CDR2 YYNGEE, per germline. CDR3 region: CASSAGGGGNQPQHF. CDR3 bases: TGTGCCAGCAGCGCAGGGGGCGGGGGCAATCAGCCCCAGCATTTT.

This clonotype occurred many times. The J gene is TRBJ2-6, the V gene TRBV12-3 or TRBV12-4, with 7 bases identical to TRBD1. The CDR3 covers 16 residues. V dropped 4 bases and J dropped 2; count of bases not matched to a gene: 5. CDR3 bases: TGTGCCAGCAGTTCAGACAGGGCTGCTGGGGCCAACGTCCTGACTTTC. Encoded protein: CASSSDRAAGANVLTF.

V gene TRBV5-1 combines with J gene TRBJ1-6; maybe TRBD1 (5 bases). V was trimmed by 0 bases and J by 7 bases, leaving 11 bases between them. CDR3 length: 15 residues. From germline, CDR1 is SGHRS and CDR2 YFSETQ. CDR3 protein: CASSLAAGRNSPLHF. The CDR3 DNA follows: TGCGCCAGCAGCTTGGCGGCAGGGCGGAATTCACCCCTCCACTTT. The entire variable domain, with the rest obtained from reference TRBV5-1 and TRBJ1-6, is as follows: KAGVTQTPRYLIKTRGQQVTLSCSPISGHRSVSWYQQTPGQGLQFLFEYFSETQRNKGNFPGRFSGRQFSNSRSEMNVSTLELGDSALYLCASSLAAGRNSPLHFGNGTRLTVT.

This clonotype was counted between two and nine times. CDR3: CASSRVTGTGDTGELFF. The CDR3 DNA reads TGTGCCAGCAGCCGAGTCACCGGGACAGGGGACACCGGGGAGCTGTTTTTT. V usage is TRBV7-6 and J usage is TRBJ2-2; 10 bases line up with TRBD1. CDR1 SGHVS and CDR2 FNYEAQ come from the germline V gene. V lost 5 bases to trimming and J lost 3 bases; unmatched junction nucleotides: 9. This CDR3 is 17 amino acids long.

The V gene is TRBV14, the J gene TRBJ2-7; D is perhaps TRBD2 (6 bases). V was trimmed by 1 base and J by 5 bases, leaving 15 bases between them. Germline V lookup: CDR1 SGHDN, CDR2 FVKESK. CDR3 length equals 15 residues. The CDR3: CASSQVPGGDDEQYF. In DNA, the CDR3 is TGTGCCAGCAGCCAAGTTCCCGGCGGGGACGACGAGCAGTACTTC.

This clonotype was counted at least ten times. The chain uses TRBV6-2 or TRBV6-3 and TRBJ2-7, with D possibly being TRBD1 or TRBD2 (5 bases each). Germline V gene data show CDR1 as MNHEY and CDR2 as SVGEGT. Between the trimmed V and J ends, which lost 2 bases and 2 bases, there was a span of 7 bases. CDR3 size: 13 residues. The CDR3 reads CASSYGGPYEQYF. The DNA of the CDR3 is TGTGCCAGCAGTTACGGGGGACCCTACGAGCAGTACTTC.

This clonotype was observed many times. The chain is built from TRBV7-9 and TRBJ1-1, with 7 nucleotides matching TRBD1. Per germline, CDR1 SEHNR and CDR2 FQNEAQ (reference sequence). The CDR3 totals 14 residues. The J segment lost 4 bases and the V segment lost 7 bases, leaving 9 bases of the junction unmatched. The CDR3 reads CASNQGGAGTEAFF. The CDR3 DNA is TGTGCCAGCAACCAGGGGGGCGCGGGCACTGAAGCTTTCTTT.

This clonotype was seen a handful of times. This sequence joins TRBV2 and TRBJ2-2; 10 nucleotides match TRBD1. CDR1 is SNHLY, CDR2 FYNNEI, per germline. The CDR3 has 14 amino acids. The trim removed 7 bases at V and 4 bases at J, leaving 3 bases unmatched. The CDR3 nucleotides read TGTGCCAGCAAAGGACAGGGGGTCACCGGGGAGCTGTTTTTT. Residues: CASKGQGVTGELFF.

This clonotype was counted a few times. This sequence joins TRBV18 and TRBJ2-4, with D hard to call. Trimming pared 2 bases from V and 2 bases from J, leaving 7 bases between. Germline V gene data show CDR1 as KGHSH and CDR2 as LQKENI. CDR3 length: 14 amino acids. In nucleotides, the CDR3 is TGTGCCAGCTCACCAGTCCGTTCCAAAAACATTCAGTACTTC. Translation: CASSPVRSKNIQYF.

For the CDR3, the DNA is TGTGCCAGCAGCGAACAGGGGGGTCGGGATGAGCAGTTCTTC. Translation: CASSEQGGRDEQFF. The gene calls are TRBV9 and TRBJ2-1; TRBD1 aligns across 8 bases. V trimming: 3 bases; J trimming: 8 bases; junction bases outside the gene matches: 7. The V gene's germline CDR1 is SGDLS and CDR2 YYNGEE. CDR3 length: 14 amino acids.

In this sample, this clonotype turned up a few times. The CDR3 spells CAIKETAGNTIYF. Here the CDR3 DNA reads TGTGCCATCAAGGAGACCGCTGGAAACACCATATATTTT. This chain links TRBV10-3 with TRBJ1-3; no clear D. From germline, CDR1 is ENHRY and CDR2 SYGVKD. Trimming pared 7 bases from V and 2 bases from J, leaving 9 bases between. The CDR3 has 13 amino acids.

This clonotype showed up just a few times. This rearrangement joins TRBV29-1 to TRBJ2-1; 9 bases match TRBD2. The CDR3 is made up of 19 amino acids. J gave up 2 bases and V 0 bases, and 14 bases lay outside the gene matches. Germline assignment: CDR1 SQVTM and CDR2 ANQGSEA. The DNA for the CDR3 is TGCAGCGTTGAAGAGCTTGAAGATATTCTAGCGGGGCCCTACAATGAGCAGTTCTTC. Translated, it gives CSVEELEDILAGPYNEQFF.

This clonotype has just one count. Since the CDR3 does not end with the conserved phenylalanine or tryptophan, this likely comes from a read error. V and J are TRBV5-6 and TRBJ2-7; D remains unclear. Germline lookup yields CDR1 SGHDT and CDR2 YYEEEE. V lost 0 bases and J 4 bases, leaving 8 bases between the germline ends. The CDR3 consists of 13 residues. DNA for the CDR3: TGTGCCAGCAGCTTGGCCTCTGTGTACGAGCAGTACTCC. Its protein product is CASSLASVYEQYS.

The rearrangement joins TRBV20-1 to TRBJ2-7; the D gene is possibly TRBD1 (6 bases). The CDR3 covers 14 residues. V dropped 6 bases and J dropped 1 base, with 16 bases sitting between them. CDR1 is DFQATT, CDR2 SNEGSKA, per germline (reference sequence). The CDR3 DNA is TGCAGTGCCCACAAAGGGGGAGTTTCCTACGAGCAGTACTTC. This translates into CSAHKGGVSYEQYF.

In this sample, this clonotype turned up a few times. The V call is TRBV28, the J call TRBJ2-2; possible D gene TRBD1, 5 bases. Looked up from germline, CDR1 is MDHEN and CDR2 is SYDVKM. The V end was cut by 3 bases, the J end by 11 bases, with 10 bases between. This CDR3 spans 12 amino acids. Written as DNA, the CDR3 is TGTGCCAGCAGTTTGGGGCGACCAGAGCTGTTTTTT. This translates into CASSLGRPELFF.

V and J are TRBV11-2 and TRBJ2-3; 16 nucleotides agree with TRBD2. CDR1 and CDR2 from the germline V gene are SGHAT and FQNNGV. J lost 2 bases, V lost 1 base, and 6 bases had no gene match. CDR3 size: 19 residues. The CDR3 DNA is TGTGCCAGCAGCTTAGGGGGACTAGCGGGAGGGGGCCTCACAGATACGCAGTATTTT. It translates to CASSLGGLAGGGLTDTQYF. Complete variable domain (other parts from reference TRBV11-2 and TRBJ2-3): EAGVAQSPRYKIIEKRQSVAFWCNPISGHATLYWYQQILGQGPKLLIQFQNNGVVDDSQLPKDRFSAERLKGVDSTLKIQPAKLEDSAVYLCASSLGGLAGGGLTDTQYFGPGTRLTVL.

The chain couples TRBV4-2 to TRBJ2-5, with 7 bases matching TRBD2. The germline V gene has CDR1 LGHNA and CDR2 YNFKEQ. The CDR3 has 15 amino acids. Trimming cost V 5 bases and J 5 bases; bases outside gene matches: 11. CDR3: CASSASSGERETQYF. CDR3 bases: TGTGCCAGCAGCGCTTCCAGCGGGGAGAGGGAGACCCAGTACTTC.

The V and J genes are TRBV20-1 and TRBJ1-1; the match to TRBD1 covers 9 bases. In germline, CDR1 is DFQATT, CDR2 SNEGSKA (reference sequence). This CDR3 comprises 14 residues. V trimming: 6 bases; J trimming: 1 base; junction bases outside the gene matches: 6. The CDR3 bases are TGCAGTGCGGCCGGGACAGGGTGGAACACTGAAGCTTTCTTT. This encodes CSAAGTGWNTEAFF.

V and J are TRBV30 and TRBJ2-5, with D uncertain. Germline CDR1 is GTSNPN and CDR2 is SVGIG (reference sequence). This CDR3 contains 15 residues. V gave up 3 bases and J gave up 1 base, with 15 bases separating them. The CDR3 sequence: CAWRTPTRLQETQYF. CDR3 sequence (DNA): TGTGCCTGGAGGACACCCACACGCCTCCAAGAGACCCAGTACTTC.

In its sample, this clonotype was seen a few times. The chain links TRBV7-9 to TRBJ2-2; D is ambiguous. Germline CDR1 reads SEHNR; CDR2 reads FQNEAQ (reference sequence). Trimming cost V 8 bases and J 8 bases, with 9 bases left between them. The CDR3 spans 11 residues. The CDR3 reads CASAMEGELFF. CDR3 sequence (DNA): TGTGCCAGCGCTATGGAAGGGGAGCTGTTTTTT.

This clonotype was counted ten times or more. The chain carries TRBV25-1 and TRBJ2-7; D may be TRBD1 or TRBD2 (7 bases each). Trimming removed 11 bases at V and 0 bases at J, with 14 bases between. From germline, CDR1 is MGHDK and CDR2 SYGVNS. There are 13 residues in the CDR3. CDR3 DNA: TGTGCCGCCAGGGGGGGTGGCTCCTACGAGCAGTACTTC. Translated: CAARGGGSYEQYF.

The chain has TRBV7-8 and TRBJ1-1; no reliable D call. Trimming removed 2 bases from V and 4 bases from J, with 14 bases in between. The germline V gene encodes CDR1 SGHVS and CDR2 FQNEAQ. The CDR3 length is 15 residues. CDR3 sequence: CASSLSSWGGTEAFF. The CDR3, as DNA: TGTGCCAGCAGCTTATCCTCGTGGGGAGGCACTGAAGCTTTCTTT.

The chain is built from TRBV5-1 and TRBJ2-7; 9 bases align to TRBD1. Unmatched junction bases numbered 5, after V lost 4 bases and J lost 3 bases. Germline lookup yields CDR1 SGHRS and CDR2 YFSETQ. This CDR3 is built from 14 residues. CDR3 amino acids: CASSSLGQGYEQYF. The DNA for the CDR3 is TGCGCCAGCAGCAGCTTGGGACAGGGCTACGAGCAGTACTTC.

This clonotype was counted only a few times. The V call is TRBV5-1, the J call TRBJ2-6, with D tentatively TRBD2 (6 bases). Trimming stripped 5 bases from V and 0 bases from J, with 12 bases between. Germline V gives CDR1 SGHRS, CDR2 YFSETQ. CDR3 length: 16 amino acids. DNA of the CDR3: TGCGCCAGCAGTATGGGCGGGAACTCTGGGGCCAACGTCCTGACTTTC. Translation: CASSMGGNSGANVLTF.

The chain joins TRBV6-5 to TRBJ2-5, with D unclear. V gave up 0 bases and J gave up 2 bases, with 7 bases separating them. CDR1 and CDR2 from the germline V gene are MNHEY and SVGAGI. CDR3 length equals 14 residues. The CDR3 spells CASSYSPRQETQYF. DNA of the CDR3: TGTGCCAGCAGTTACTCGCCAAGACAAGAGACCCAGTACTTC.

This clonotype has only a few counts. The J gene is TRBJ1-2, the V gene TRBV30, with D possibly TRBD1 on 5 matching bases. The V end was cut by 5 bases, the J end by 4 bases, with 14 bases between. Germline CDR1 GTSNPN, CDR2 SVGIG (reference sequence). This CDR3 spans 13 amino acids. CDR3 loop: CAWLQGGSYGYTF. The CDR3 DNA follows: TGTGCCTGGCTTCAGGGCGGAAGCTATGGCTACACCTTC.